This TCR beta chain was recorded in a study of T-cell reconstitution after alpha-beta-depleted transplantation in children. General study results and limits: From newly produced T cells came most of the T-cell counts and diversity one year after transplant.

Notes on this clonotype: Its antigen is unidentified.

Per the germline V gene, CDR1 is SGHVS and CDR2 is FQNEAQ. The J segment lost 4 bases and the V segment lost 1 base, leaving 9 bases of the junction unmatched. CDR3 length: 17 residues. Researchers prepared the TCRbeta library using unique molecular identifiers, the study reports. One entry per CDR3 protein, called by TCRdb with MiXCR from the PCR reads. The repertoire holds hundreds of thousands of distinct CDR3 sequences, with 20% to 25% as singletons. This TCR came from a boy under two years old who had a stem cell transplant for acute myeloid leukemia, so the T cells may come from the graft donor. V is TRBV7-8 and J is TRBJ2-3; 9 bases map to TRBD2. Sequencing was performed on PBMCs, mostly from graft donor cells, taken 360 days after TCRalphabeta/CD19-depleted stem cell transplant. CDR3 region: CASSLGRGGRVADTQYF. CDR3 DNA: TGTGCCAGCAGCTTAGGGCGGGGGGGCCGGGTGGCAGATACGCAGTATTTT.